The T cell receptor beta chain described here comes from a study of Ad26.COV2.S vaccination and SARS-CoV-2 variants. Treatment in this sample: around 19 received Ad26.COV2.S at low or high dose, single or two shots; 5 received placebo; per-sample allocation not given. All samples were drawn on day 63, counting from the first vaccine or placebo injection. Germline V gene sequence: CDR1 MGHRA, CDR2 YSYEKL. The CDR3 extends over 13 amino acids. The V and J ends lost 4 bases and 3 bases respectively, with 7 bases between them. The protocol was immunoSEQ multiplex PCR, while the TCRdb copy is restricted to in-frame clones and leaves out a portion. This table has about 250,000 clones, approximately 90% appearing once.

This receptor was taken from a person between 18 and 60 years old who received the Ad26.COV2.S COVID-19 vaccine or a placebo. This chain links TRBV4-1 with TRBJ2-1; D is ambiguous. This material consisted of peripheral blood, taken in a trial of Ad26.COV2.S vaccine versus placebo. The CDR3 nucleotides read TGCGCCAGCAGCCCAGTCCTCTACAATGAGCAGTTCTTC. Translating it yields CASSPVLYNEQFF.